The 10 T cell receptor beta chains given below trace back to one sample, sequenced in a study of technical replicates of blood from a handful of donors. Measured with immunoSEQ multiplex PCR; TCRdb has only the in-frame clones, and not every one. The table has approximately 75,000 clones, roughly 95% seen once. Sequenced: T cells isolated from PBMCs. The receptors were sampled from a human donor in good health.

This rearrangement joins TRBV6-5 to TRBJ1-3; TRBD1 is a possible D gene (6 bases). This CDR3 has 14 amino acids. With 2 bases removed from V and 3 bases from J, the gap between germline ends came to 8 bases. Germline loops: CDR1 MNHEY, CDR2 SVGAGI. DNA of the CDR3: TGTGCCAGCAGTTACACAGGGCTTGGAAACACCATATATTTT. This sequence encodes CASSYTGLGNTIYF.

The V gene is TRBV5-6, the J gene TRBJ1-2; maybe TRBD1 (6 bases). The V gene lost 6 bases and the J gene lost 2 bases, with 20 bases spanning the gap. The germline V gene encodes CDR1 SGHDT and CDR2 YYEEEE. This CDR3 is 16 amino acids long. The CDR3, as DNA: TGTGCCAGCACCCTGGGGGGCAGGGAGGGGAACTATGGCTACACCTTC. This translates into CASTLGGREGNYGYTF.

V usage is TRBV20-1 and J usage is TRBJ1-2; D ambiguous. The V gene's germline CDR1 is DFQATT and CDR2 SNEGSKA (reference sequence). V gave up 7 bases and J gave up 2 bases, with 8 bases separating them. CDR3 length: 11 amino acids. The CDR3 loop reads CSGSGNYGYTF. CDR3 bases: TGCAGTGGCTCGGGAAACTATGGCTACACCTTC.

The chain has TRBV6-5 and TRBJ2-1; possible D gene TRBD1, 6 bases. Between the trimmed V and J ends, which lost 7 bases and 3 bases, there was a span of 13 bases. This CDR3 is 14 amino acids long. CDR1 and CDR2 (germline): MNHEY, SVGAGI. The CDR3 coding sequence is TGTGCCAGCAAGGGGGTTTCCCTCTACAATGAGCAGTTCTTC. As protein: CASKGVSLYNEQFF.

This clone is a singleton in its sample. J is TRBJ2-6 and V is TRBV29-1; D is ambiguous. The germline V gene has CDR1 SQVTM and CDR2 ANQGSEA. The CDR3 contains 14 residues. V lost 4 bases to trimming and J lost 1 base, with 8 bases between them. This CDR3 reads CSVVELSGANVLTF. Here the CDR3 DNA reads TGCAGCGTTGTTGAGTTGTCTGGGGCCAACGTCCTGACTTTC.

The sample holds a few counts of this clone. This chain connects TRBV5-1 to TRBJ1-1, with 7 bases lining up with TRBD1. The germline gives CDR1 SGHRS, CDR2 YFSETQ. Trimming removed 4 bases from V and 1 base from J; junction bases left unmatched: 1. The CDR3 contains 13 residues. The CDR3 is CASSGQENTEAFF. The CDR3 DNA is TGCGCCAGCAGCGGACAGGAGAACACTGAAGCTTTCTTT. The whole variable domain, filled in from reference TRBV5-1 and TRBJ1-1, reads KAGVTQTPRYLIKTRGQQVTLSCSPISGHRSVSWYQQTPGQGLQFLFEYFSETQRNKGNFPGRFSGRQFSNSRSEMNVSTLELGDSALYLCASSGQENTEAFFGQGTRLTVV.

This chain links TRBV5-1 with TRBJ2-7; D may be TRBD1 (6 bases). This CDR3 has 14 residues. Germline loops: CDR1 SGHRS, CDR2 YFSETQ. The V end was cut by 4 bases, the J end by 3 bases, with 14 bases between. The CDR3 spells CASSPGSGVYEQYF. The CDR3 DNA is TGCGCCAGCAGCCCAGGGTCAGGGGTCTACGAGCAGTACTTC.

CDR3 DNA: TGTGCCAGCAGCTTGGGCTCTAGCGGGTCCTACACAGATACGCAGTATTTT. Residues: CASSLGSSGSYTDTQYF. The rearrangement uses TRBV7-9 and TRBJ2-3; 8 bases are a match to TRBD2. The CDR3 spans 17 residues. CDR1 SEHNR and CDR2 FQNEAQ come from the germline V gene (reference sequence). Trimming at V came to 3 bases and at J to 2 bases, leaving 10 bases not matched to a gene.

The CDR3 nucleotides read TGTGCCAGCAGCTTCGACAGGGGCACCCAGCCCCAGCATTTT. Encoded protein: CASSFDRGTQPQHF. J is TRBJ1-5 and V is TRBV28, with 8 bases fitting TRBD1. Trimming took 6 bases from V and 7 from J; bases not matched to a gene: 8. CDR3 length equals 14 residues. The germline gives CDR1 MDHEN, CDR2 SYDVKM.

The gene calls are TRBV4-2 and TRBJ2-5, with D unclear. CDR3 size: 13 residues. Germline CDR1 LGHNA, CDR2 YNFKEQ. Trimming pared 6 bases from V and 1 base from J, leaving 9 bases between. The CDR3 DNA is TGTGCCAGCAGGCAGTTCTCCCAAGAGACCCAGTACTTC. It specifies CASRQFSQETQYF.